This T cell receptor (beta chain) came from a study of pediatric ulcerative colitis. Profiling relied on immunoSEQ multiplex PCR, and the TCRdb table lists in-frame clones only, not all of them. There are 32,000 or so clones in the sample; about four fifths occur only once, and around 4.5% lies in the top ten. Comment on this clone: What it binds is unknown.

This CDR3 region has 13 residues. Between the trimmed V and J ends, which lost 5 bases and 3 bases, there was a span of 10 bases. Germline values: CDR1 SEHNR, CDR2 FQNEAQ (reference sequence). Overall study findings and caveats: Substantially fewer templates came from a couple of patients' blood samples.

The rearrangement uses TRBV7-9 and TRBJ1-1; D is unclear. Sequences were obtained from blood. This TCR was recovered from a boy aged 5-17 years with severe ulcerative colitis. The chain's CDR3 is CASSRDPDTEAFF. CDR3 nucleotides: TGTGCCAGCAGCCGAGACCCTGACACTGAAGCTTTCTTT. Together with reference TRBV7-9 and TRBJ1-1, the CDR3 gives the full variable domain: DTGVSQNPRHKITKRGQNVTFRCDPISEHNRLYWYRQTLGQGPEFLTYFQNEAQLEKSRLLSDRFSAERPKGSFSTLEIQRTEQGDSAMYLCASSRDPDTEAFFGQGTRLTVV.